The entry that follows covers one T cell receptor (beta chain) sequence. Its antigen remains unknown. This CDR3 spans 13 amino acids. V lost 3 bases to trimming and J lost 7 bases, with 13 bases between them. The V gene's germline CDR1 is SGHKS and CDR2 YYEKEE (reference sequence). Described treatment: around 19 received Ad26.COV2.S at low or high dose, single or two shots; 5 received placebo; per-sample allocation not given. On day 63 after the first injection, vaccine and placebo recipients gave samples. The data were obtained in a study of Ad26.COV2.S vaccination and SARS-CoV-2 variants. At the level of the study: The vaccine Ad26.COV2.S was put into the muscle once, or twice with 56 days between. Overall study results and limits: Vaccine recipients showed a spike-specific TCR breadth that was higher than in placebo recipients.

Measured with immunoSEQ multiplex PCR; TCRdb has only the in-frame clones, and not every one. The sample lists roughly 380,000 clones, approximately 81% seen once, with 3.3% in the top ten. This TCR was sampled from a person between 18 and 65 years old who received the Ad26.COV2.S COVID-19 vaccine or a placebo. Sequences were derived from peripheral blood, sampled in a trial of Ad26.COV2.S vaccine versus placebo. This sequence joins TRBV5-5 and TRBJ1-2, with a tentative D call TRBD1 (6 bases). The CDR3 sequence is CASSSWGAGGYTF. CDR3 sequence (DNA): TGTGCCAGCAGCTCCTGGGGGGCTGGTGGCTACACCTTC.